A single sample gave rise to the 24 T cell receptor beta chains below, sequenced in a study of somatic mutations in cytotoxic T cells in rheumatoid arthritis. Sequencing used immunoSEQ multiplex PCR; TCRdb keeps in-frame clones, though not all of them. The data hold 15,000 or so clones, with around three quarters observed a single time. The sample was CD8+ T cells sorted from blood. The receptor source for this set is an adult with rheumatoid arthritis.

Concerning this clone: An end of the junction differs from the germline gene, which may be a read error. The chain combines TRBV7-7 with TRBJ2-3; D might be TRBD2 (6 bases). This CDR3 spans 14 amino acids. Germline CDR1 is SSHAT and CDR2 is FNYEAQ (reference sequence). The CDR3 region has the DNA TGTGCTAGCAGCCCGAGACTAGACACAGATACGCAGTATTTT. Translated, it gives CASSPRLDTDTQYF.

This clone was seen a handful of times. The CDR3 protein is CASSIYGYQPQHF. Written as DNA, the CDR3 is TGTGCCAGCAGTATTTACGGGTATCAGCCCCAGCATTTT. The chain carries TRBV27 and TRBJ1-5; D is unclear. Trimming took off 5 bases at V and 5 bases at J, with 10 bases between the two ends. The length of the CDR3 is 13 residues. In germline, CDR1 is MNHEY, CDR2 SMNVEV (reference sequence).

This chain's CDR3 is CASSVRESYNEQFF. The CDR3 nucleotides read TGTGCCAGCAGCGTACGAGAATCCTACAATGAGCAGTTCTTC. J is TRBJ2-1 and V is TRBV9; no clear D. Germline CDR1 and CDR2: SGDLS and YYNGEE. With 1 base removed from V and 1 base from J, the gap between germline ends came to 6 bases. The CDR3 is made up of 14 amino acids. The full variable domain, its missing parts supplied by reference TRBV9 and TRBJ2-1, is DSGVTQTPKHLITATGQRVTLRCSPRSGDLSVYWYQQSLDQGLQFLIQYYNGEERAKGNILERFSAQQFPDLHSELNLSSLELGDSALYFCASSVRESYNEQFFGPGTRLTVL.

V is TRBV5-1 and J is TRBJ2-1; D tentatively reads TRBD1 or TRBD2 (5 bases each). V was cut by 4 bases and J by 8 bases, with 19 bases left in between. Germline V gives CDR1 SGHRS, CDR2 YFSETQ. The CDR3 is 15 residues long. Here the CDR3 DNA reads TGCGCCAGCAGCCAAGGCCGGGGCCTCTGGGATGAGCAGTTCTTC. Residues: CASSQGRGLWDEQFF.

This clone was seen more than once but under ten times. V usage is TRBV28 and J usage is TRBJ1-1; tentatively, D is TRBD1 (5 bases). V was shortened by 6 bases and J by 5 bases, with 7 bases between the two germline ends. CDR1 and CDR2 from the germline V gene are MDHEN and SYDVKM. The CDR3 runs to 11 residues. As DNA, the CDR3 is TGTGCCAGCAGCCGGGGGACTGAAGCTTTCTTT. Translating it yields CASSRGTEAFF.

This chain uses TRBV5-8 with TRBJ2-7, with TRBD2 identical over 7 bases. Germline lookup yields CDR1 SGHTS and CDR2 YDEGEE. The CDR3 has 14 residues. V shed 6 bases and J 2 bases; nucleotides not matched to a gene: 8. CDR3 DNA sequence: TGTGCCAGCACCTTCGGGGGAGGGCCCTACGAGCAGTACGTC. The encoded protein is CASTFGGGPYEQYV.

The chain recombines TRBV27 with TRBJ1-6; D is ambiguous. The germline CDR1 and CDR2 sequences are MNHEY and SMNVEV (reference sequence). V lost 1 base to trimming and J lost 0 bases, with 7 bases between them. CDR3 size: 16 residues. CDR3 sequence: CASSLFTDSYNSPLHF. The CDR3 DNA reads as TGTGCCAGCAGTTTATTCACCGACTCCTATAATTCACCCCTCCACTTT.

Only one count was recorded for this clone. V is TRBV4-1 and J is TRBJ2-5, with 10 bases that match TRBD2. With 2 bases clipped from V and 1 base from J, the junction kept 10 bases outside the gene matches. The CDR3 length is 18 residues. CDR1 and CDR2 (germline): MGHRA, YSYEKL. For the CDR3, the DNA is TGCGCCAGCAGCCAAACCCCACTTAGCGGGGGGTCCCAAGAGACCCAGTACTTC. It encodes CASSQTPLSGGSQETQYF.

About this clone: One end of the junction fails to match germline, which may point to a read error. J is TRBJ2-3 and V is TRBV7-7; possible D gene TRBD1, 6 bases. The CDR3 length is 14 residues. CDR1 and CDR2 (germline): SSHAT, FNYEAQ (reference sequence). Written as DNA, the CDR3 is TGTGCTAGCAGCTTAGGGGGACGCACAGATACGCAGTATTTT. This sequence encodes CASSLGGRTDTQYF.

The chain couples TRBV30 to TRBJ1-1; a weak D match, TRBD1 (6 bases). The length of the CDR3 is 13 residues. The germline V and J ends were trimmed by 3 bases and 5 bases, with 13 bases remaining between them. Germline CDR1 is GTSNPN and CDR2 is SVGIG (reference sequence). The CDR3 loop is CAWSRRGLTEAFF. CDR3 nucleotides: TGTGCCTGGAGCCGAAGGGGGTTGACTGAAGCTTTCTTT.

This rearrangement joins TRBV30 to TRBJ2-1; 9 nucleotides line up with TRBD1. Trimming took 4 bases from V and 8 from J; bases not matched to a gene: 9. Germline lookup yields CDR1 GTSNPN and CDR2 SVGIG (reference sequence). The CDR3 runs 14 residues. This CDR3 is CAWIDRGVEDEQFF. CDR3 nucleotide sequence: TGTGCCTGGATCGACAGGGGGGTGGAGGATGAGCAGTTCTTC.

This chain links TRBV2 with TRBJ2-2; TRBD2 matches at 7 bases. Germline trimming cut 3 bases from V and 4 bases from J; bases unmatched to any gene: 14. Per germline, CDR1 SNHLY and CDR2 FYNNEI. This CDR3 spans 18 amino acids. The CDR3 DNA sequence: TGTGCCAGCAGTGAGTTTATAGTATCGGGGGGACCCACCGGGGAGCTGTTTTTT. Residues: CASSEFIVSGGPTGELFF.

The J gene is TRBJ1-2, the V gene TRBV2; D remains ambiguous. The CDR3 runs to 14 residues. The germline CDR1 and CDR2 sequences are SNHLY and FYNNEI. Trimming left V 1 base short and J 4 bases short, with 10 bases between. Here the CDR3 DNA reads TGTGCCAGCAGTGAAGAAGGGTGGGTCTATGGCTACACCTTC. Translation gives CASSEEGWVYGYTF.

This clone was observed once. The V call is TRBV14, the J call TRBJ2-5; unclear D gene. The germline gives CDR1 SGHDN, CDR2 FVKESK. The CDR3 is 14 amino acids. V lost 1 base and J 1 base, leaving 7 bases between the germline ends. CDR3: CASSQGTVQETQYF. The CDR3 coding sequence is TGTGCCAGCAGCCAAGGAACAGTCCAAGAGACCCAGTACTTC.

V gene TRBV10-3 combines with J gene TRBJ2-7; 7 positions match TRBD1. Germline V gene sequence: CDR1 ENHRY, CDR2 SYGVKD. V dropped 2 bases and J dropped 5; count of bases not matched to a gene: 12. The CDR3 covers 16 residues. The DNA of the CDR3 is TGTGCCATCAGTGAGGATTGGGGGACAGTCCAAAACGAGCAGTACTTC. Its protein is CAISEDWGTVQNEQYF.

This clone was detected a few times. CDR3 coding DNA: TGTGCCAGCAGCTATTCGAACTATGGCTACACCTTC. Residues: CASSYSNYGYTF. V is TRBV6-5 and J is TRBJ1-2; D unclear. CDR1 and CDR2 (germline): MNHEY, SVGAGI. CDR3 length: 12 amino acids. The V and J ends lost 6 bases and 2 bases respectively, with 7 bases between them.

The chain combines TRBV9 with TRBJ2-7; D is unclear. From germline, CDR1 is SGDLS and CDR2 YYNGEE. The length of the CDR3 is 15 residues. V gave up 0 bases and J gave up 3 bases, with 13 bases separating them. The CDR3 here is CASSVADSPVYEQYF. The CDR3 DNA reads as TGTGCCAGCAGCGTAGCTGACTCACCTGTCTACGAGCAGTACTTC.

The CDR3 reads CASSHPGQKTYEQYV. CDR3 sequence (DNA): TGCGCCAGCAGCCATCCGGGACAGAAGACCTACGAGCAGTACGTC. The chain is built from TRBV4-1 and TRBJ2-7, with 7 bases that match TRBD1. The CDR3 totals 15 residues. V lost 3 bases and J lost 2; bases outside the gene matches: 7. CDR1 and CDR2 from the germline V gene are MGHRA and YSYEKL.

This clone was seen a handful of times. The gene calls are TRBV7-6 and TRBJ1-2; D unresolved. Looked up from germline, CDR1 is SGHVS and CDR2 is FNYEAQ. The CDR3 is made up of 14 amino acids. Trimming stripped 1 base from V and 5 bases from J, with 11 bases between. The CDR3 sequence: CASSLDGGPYGYTF. The CDR3 coding sequence is TGTGCCAGCAGCTTAGATGGAGGGCCGTATGGCTACACCTTC. Combining the CDR3 with reference TRBV7-6 and TRBJ1-2 gives the whole variable domain GAGVSQSPRYKVTKRGQDVALRCDPISGHVSLYWYRQALGQGPEFLTYFNYEAQQDKSGLPNDRFSAERPEGSISTLTIQRTEQRDSAMYRCASSLDGGPYGYTFGSGTRLTVV.

The rearrangement joins TRBV5-6 to TRBJ1-1; TRBD1 agrees at 8 bases. V lost 0 bases, J lost 7 bases, and 5 bases stayed unmatched. The germline V gene has CDR1 SGHDT and CDR2 YYEEEE. This CDR3 has 14 amino acids. The CDR3 here is CASSLGDRKDEAFF. The CDR3 nucleotides are TGTGCCAGCAGCTTGGGGGACAGGAAAGATGAAGCTTTCTTT. The entire variable domain, with the rest obtained from reference TRBV5-6 and TRBJ1-1, is as follows: DAGVTQSPTHLIKTRGQQVTLRCSPKSGHDTVSWYQQALGQGPQFIFQYYEEEERQRGNFPDRFSGHQFPNYSSELNVNALLLGDSALYLCASSLGDRKDEAFFGQGTRLTVV.

The J gene is TRBJ1-5, the V gene TRBV27, with D perhaps TRBD1 (6 bases). This CDR3 comprises 14 residues. Trimming left V 5 bases short and J 2 bases short, with 10 bases between. CDR1 and CDR2 (germline): MNHEY, SMNVEV (reference sequence). Here the CDR3 DNA reads TGTGCCAGCAGTCCACGACAGGGCAATCAGCCCCAGCATTTT. This sequence encodes CASSPRQGNQPQHF.

This clone was observed once. This chain links TRBV19 with TRBJ2-1; 9 bases map to TRBD1. In germline, CDR1 is LNHDA, CDR2 SQIVND (reference sequence). This CDR3 is 17 amino acids long. The trim removed 7 bases at V and 2 bases at J, leaving 12 bases unmatched. The CDR3, as DNA: TGTGCCAGTACCCCCCGGCCGGGACAGGGACCCTACAATGAGCAGTTCTTC. As protein: CASTPRPGQGPYNEQFF.

The CDR3: CASSPPWGSEKLFF. CDR3 nucleotide sequence: TGTGCCAGCAGCCCACCATGGGGAAGTGAAAAACTGTTTTTT. This sequence joins TRBV7-2 and TRBJ1-4; D is ambiguous. The germline V gene encodes CDR1 SGHTA and CDR2 FQGNSA. The V gene lost 5 bases and the J gene lost 7 bases, with 14 bases spanning the gap. The CDR3 covers 14 residues.

V and J are TRBV6-5 and TRBJ2-7; 9 nucleotides line up with TRBD1. Germline CDR1 reads MNHEY; CDR2 reads SVGAGI. J was trimmed by 4 bases and V by 6 bases; bases with no gene match: 7. The CDR3 loop spans 14 amino acids. CDR3 region: CASSPGTGKYEQYF. The CDR3 bases are TGTGCCAGCAGCCCCGGGACAGGGAAATACGAGCAGTACTTC.